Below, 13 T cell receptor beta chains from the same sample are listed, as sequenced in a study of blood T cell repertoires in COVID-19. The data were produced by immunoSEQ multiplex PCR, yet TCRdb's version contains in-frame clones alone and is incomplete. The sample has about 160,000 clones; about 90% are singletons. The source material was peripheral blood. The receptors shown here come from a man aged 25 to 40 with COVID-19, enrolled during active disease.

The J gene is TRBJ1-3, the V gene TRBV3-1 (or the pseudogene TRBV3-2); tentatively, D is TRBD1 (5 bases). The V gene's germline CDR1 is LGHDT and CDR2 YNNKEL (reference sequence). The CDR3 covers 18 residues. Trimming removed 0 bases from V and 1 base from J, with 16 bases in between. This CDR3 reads CASSQDPTGLVSGNTIYF. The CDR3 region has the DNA TGTGCCAGCAGCCAAGATCCCACAGGTTTAGTGTCTGGAAACACCATATATTTT.

CDR3 region: CSVAPGTNQPQHF. Written as DNA, the CDR3 is TGCAGCGTCGCACCGGGAACCAATCAGCCCCAGCATTTT. V and J are TRBV29-1 and TRBJ1-5; D remains unclear. The V gene's germline CDR1 is SQVTM and CDR2 ANQGSEA. The CDR3 has 13 amino acids. V lost 6 bases and J 3 bases, leaving 12 bases between the germline ends. Full variable domain (remainder filled in from reference TRBV29-1 and TRBJ1-5): SAVISQKPSRDICQRGTSLTIQCQVDSQVTMMFWYRQQPGQSLTLIATANQGSEATYESGFVIDKFPISRPNLTFSTLTVSNMSPEDSSIYLCSVAPGTNQPQHFGDGTRLSIL.

Written as DNA, the CDR3 is TGTGCCAGTAGTATAGATTCCTACGGGGAGCTGTTTTTT. Translated, it gives CASSIDSYGELFF. The chain uses TRBV19 and TRBJ2-2; D is uncertain. The V end was cut by 0 bases, the J end by 7 bases, with 6 bases between. Germline values: CDR1 LNHDA, CDR2 SQIVND (reference sequence). CDR3 length: 13 residues.

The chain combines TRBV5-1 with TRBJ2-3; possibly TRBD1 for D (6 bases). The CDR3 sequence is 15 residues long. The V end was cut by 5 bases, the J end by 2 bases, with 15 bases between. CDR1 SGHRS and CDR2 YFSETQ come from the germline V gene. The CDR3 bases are TGCGCCAGCAGAGAAGCCCGGGACATCACAGATACGCAGTATTTT. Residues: CASREARDITDTQYF.

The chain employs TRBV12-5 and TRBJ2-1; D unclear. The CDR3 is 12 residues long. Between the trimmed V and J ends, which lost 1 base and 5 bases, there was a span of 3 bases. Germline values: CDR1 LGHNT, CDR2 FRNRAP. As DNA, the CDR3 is TGTGCTAGTGGTTTGGACAACAATGAGCAGTTCTTC. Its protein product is CASGLDNNEQFF.

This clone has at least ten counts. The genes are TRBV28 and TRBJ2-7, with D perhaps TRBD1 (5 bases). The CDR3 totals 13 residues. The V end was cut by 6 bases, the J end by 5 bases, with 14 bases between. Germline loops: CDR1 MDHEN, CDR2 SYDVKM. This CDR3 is CASSPDSTNEQYF. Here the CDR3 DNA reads TGTGCCAGCAGCCCCGACAGTACGAACGAGCAGTACTTC. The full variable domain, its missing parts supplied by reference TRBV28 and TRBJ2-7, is DVKVTQSSRYLVKRTGEKVFLECVQDMDHENMFWYRQDPGLGLRLIYFSYDVKMKEKGDIPEGYSVSREKKERFSLILESASTNQTSMYLCASSPDSTNEQYFGPGTRLTVT.

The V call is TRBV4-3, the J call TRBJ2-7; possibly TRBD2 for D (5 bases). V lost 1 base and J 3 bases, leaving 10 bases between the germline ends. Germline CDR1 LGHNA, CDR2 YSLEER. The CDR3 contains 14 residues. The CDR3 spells CASSQGTRDYEQYF. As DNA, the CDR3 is TGCGCCAGCAGCCAAGGTACTAGGGACTACGAGCAGTACTTC.

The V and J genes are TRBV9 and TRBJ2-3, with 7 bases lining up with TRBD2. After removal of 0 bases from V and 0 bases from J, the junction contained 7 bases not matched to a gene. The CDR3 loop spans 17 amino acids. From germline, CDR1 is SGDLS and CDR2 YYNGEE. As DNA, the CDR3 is TGTGCCAGCAGCGTAGGAGAGGGGCGGGGGAGCACAGATACGCAGTATTTT. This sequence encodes CASSVGEGRGSTDTQYF.

Written as DNA, the CDR3 is TGTGCCAGTAGTATCTGGATGGAGGAGACTGAAGCTTTCTTT. This gives the protein CASSIWMEETEAFF. The V gene is TRBV19, the J gene TRBJ1-1; D is undetermined. The CDR3 covers 14 residues. V shed 3 bases and J shed 5 bases, with 13 bases lying between them. CDR1 and CDR2 (germline): LNHDA, SQIVND (reference sequence).

The CDR3 sequence: CASSQATGASNTEAFF. DNA for the CDR3: TGCGCCAGCAGCCAAGCGACAGGGGCTTCGAACACTGAAGCTTTCTTT. The V call is TRBV4-3, the J call TRBJ1-1, with TRBD1 identical over 8 bases. J lost 1 base, V lost 1 base, and 5 bases had no gene match. Germline loops: CDR1 LGHNA, CDR2 YSLEER. The CDR3 length is 16 residues.

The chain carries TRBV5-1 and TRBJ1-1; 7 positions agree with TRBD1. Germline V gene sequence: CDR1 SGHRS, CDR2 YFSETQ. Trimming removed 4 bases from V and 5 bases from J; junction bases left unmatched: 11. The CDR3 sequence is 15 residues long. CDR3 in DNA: TGCGCCAGCAGCGACACAGGGGATGTTTGGACTGAAGCTTTCTTT. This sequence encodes CASSDTGDVWTEAFF.

The CDR3 bases are TGTGCCAGCAGCTTAGAAGGGAGTCCCTACGAGCAGTACTTC. Its translation is CASSLEGSPYEQYF. This chain links TRBV13 with TRBJ2-7; perhaps TRBD2 as D (5 bases). CDR3 length: 14 amino acids. V dropped 1 base and J dropped 2 bases, with 9 bases sitting between them. Germline values: CDR1 PRHDT, CDR2 FYEKMQ (reference sequence).

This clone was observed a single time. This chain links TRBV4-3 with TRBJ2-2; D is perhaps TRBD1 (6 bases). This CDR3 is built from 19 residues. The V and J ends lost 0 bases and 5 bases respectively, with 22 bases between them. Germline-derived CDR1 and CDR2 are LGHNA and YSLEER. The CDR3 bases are TGCGCCAGCAGCCAAGAAAGAAGTACAGGGTTTGCGTGGACCGGGGAGCTGTTTTTT. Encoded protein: CASSQERSTGFAWTGELFF.